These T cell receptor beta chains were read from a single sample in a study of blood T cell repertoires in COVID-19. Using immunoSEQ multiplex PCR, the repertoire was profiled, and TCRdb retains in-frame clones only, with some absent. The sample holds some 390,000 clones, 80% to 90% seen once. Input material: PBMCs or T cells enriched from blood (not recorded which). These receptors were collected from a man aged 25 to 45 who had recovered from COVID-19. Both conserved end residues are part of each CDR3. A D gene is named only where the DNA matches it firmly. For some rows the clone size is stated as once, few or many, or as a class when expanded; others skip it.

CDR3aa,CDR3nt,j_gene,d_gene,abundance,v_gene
CASSLGGSGPYEQYF,TGTGCCAGCAGCCTGGGTGGTAGCGGCCCCTACGAGCAGTACTTC,TRBJ2-7,.,.,TRBV14
CASSLSENYGYTF,TGTGCCAGCAGTTTGAGTGAAAACTATGGCTACACCTTC,TRBJ1-2,.,.,TRBV28
CASSKWTATDQPQHF,TGTGCCAGCAGCAAATGGACTGCGACTGATCAGCCCCAGCATTTT,TRBJ1-5,.,.,TRBV7-2
CASRQWTGGEAFF,TGTGCCAGCAGACAATGGACAGGGGGGGAAGCTTTCTTT,TRBJ1-1,TRBD1,.,TRBV13
CASSQRQEQFF,TGTGCCAGCAGCCAAAGACAGGAGCAGTTCTTC,TRBJ2-1,.,.,TRBV3-1/TRBV3-2
CAISINYSNQPQHF,TGTGCCATCAGTATTAATTATAGCAATCAGCCCCAGCATTTT,TRBJ1-5,.,.,TRBV10-3
CASSPGGRIETQYF,TGTGCCAGCAGTCCTGGCGGGAGGATTGAGACCCAGTACTTC,TRBJ2-5,TRBD2,.,TRBV6-5
CASSRPRSGIYNEQFF,TGTGCCAGCAGCCGCCCCCGTAGCGGGATCTACAATGAGCAGTTCTTC,TRBJ2-1,TRBD2,.,TRBV6-2/TRBV6-3
CAWNPGYEQYF,TGTGCCTGGAACCCAGGTTACGAGCAGTACTTC,TRBJ2-7,.,.,TRBV30
CASSFGQNTEAFF,TGCGCCAGCAGCTTCGGACAGAACACTGAAGCTTTCTTT,TRBJ1-1,.,.,TRBV5-1
CASMEGRYEQYF,TGTGCCAGCATGGAGGGCCGATACGAGCAGTACTTC,TRBJ2-7,.,.,TRBV28
CASTRQGEQYF,TGTGCCAGCACCCGACAAGGCGAGCAGTACTTC,TRBJ2-7,.,.,TRBV21-1
CASSSSGSYTGELFF,TGTGCCAGCAGTTCTAGCGGGAGTTACACCGGGGAGCTGTTTTTT,TRBJ2-2,TRBD2,.,TRBV7-9
CATSSLTGGIEFF,TGTGCCACCAGCAGTTTAACAGGGGGAATCGAGTTCTTC,TRBJ2-1,TRBD1,.,TRBV15
CASKPGTLSYEQYF,TGTGCCAGTAAGCCCGGGACTCTCTCCTACGAGCAGTACTTC,TRBJ2-7,.,.,TRBV6-6
CSTSRGEGSEQYF,TGCAGCACATCGCGCGGGGAGGGAAGCGAGCAGTACTTC,TRBJ2-7,TRBD2,.,TRBV29-1
CASSDRGNGYTF,TGTGCCAGCAGCGACAGGGGGAATGGCTACACCTTC,TRBJ1-2,TRBD1,.,TRBV12-3/TRBV12-4
CASSLRGGDNQPQHF,TGTGCCAGCAGCTTGCGAGGTGGAGACAATCAGCCCCAGCATTTT,TRBJ1-5,.,.,TRBV5-5
CASRANAVNTGELFF,TGTGCCAGCAGGGCCAACGCAGTAAACACCGGGGAGCTGTTTTTT,TRBJ2-2,.,.,TRBV27
CASSLGTGGNQPQHF,TGTGCCAGCAGCCTCGGGACAGGAGGCAATCAGCCCCAGCATTTT,TRBJ1-5,TRBD1,once,TRBV27
CASSPVSYNEQFF,TGTGCCAGCTCACCAGTTTCTTACAATGAGCAGTTCTTC,TRBJ2-1,.,.,TRBV18
CASLASNTGELFF,TGTGCCAGCCTAGCGTCGAACACCGGGGAGCTGTTTTTT,TRBJ2-2,.,.,TRBV2
CASSTQGGLAGMYEQYF,TGTGCCAGCAGTACCCAAGGCGGACTAGCGGGAATGTACGAGCAGTACTTC,TRBJ2-7,TRBD2,once,TRBV28
CASSLGTGPEKLFF,TGCGCCAGCAGCTTGGGGACAGGGCCTGAAAAACTGTTTTTT,TRBJ1-4,TRBD1,.,TRBV5-1
CASSGKGGEDTQYF,TGTGCCAGCAGCGGAAAGGGGGGGGAAGATACGCAGTATTTT,TRBJ2-3,.,once,TRBV9
CASSQGLVIALSTGELFF,TGTGCCAGCAGCCAAGGGTTGGTGATAGCGCTCAGCACCGGGGAGCTGTTTTTT,TRBJ2-2,.,.,TRBV4-2
CAISTGQLYEQYF,TGTGCCATCAGTACGGGACAGCTATACGAGCAGTACTTC,TRBJ2-7,TRBD1,.,TRBV10-3
CASSMTKAEIYEQYF,TGTGCCAGCAGCATGACTAAAGCGGAAATCTACGAGCAGTACTTC,TRBJ2-7,.,.,TRBV7-9
CSVVGQGQETQYF,TGCAGCGTTGTGGGTCAGGGCCAAGAGACCCAGTACTTC,TRBJ2-5,.,.,TRBV29-1
CASSSTAGTEDSPLHF,TGTGCCAGCAGCTCAACGGCGGGGACAGAGGATTCACCCCTCCACTTT,TRBJ1-6,TRBD1,.,TRBV7-9
CASSFLGGGAIDEQYF,TGTGCCAGCAGCTTCCTCGGGGGTGGGGCAATAGACGAGCAGTACTTC,TRBJ2-7,.,.,TRBV7-9
CASRTTYNSPLHF,TGTGCCAGCAGGACGACTTATAATTCACCCCTCCACTTT,TRBJ1-6,.,.,TRBV28
CASTRTGESASATYEQYF,TGTGCCAGCACGAGGACAGGTGAGAGCGCTAGCGCAACCTACGAGCAGTACTTC,TRBJ2-7,.,.,TRBV5-4
CASSYSTSGYYEQYF,TGTGCCAGCAGTTACTCGACGTCGGGATACTACGAGCAGTACTTC,TRBJ2-7,.,.,TRBV6-5
CASSFAGIGRSSVNYGYTF,TGTGCCAGTAGTTTCGCCGGGATCGGTCGGTCGTCTGTTAACTATGGCTACACCTTC,TRBJ1-2,.,.,TRBV19
CASSPSPSYEQYF,TGTGCCAGCAGCCCGTCCCCCTCCTACGAGCAGTACTTC,TRBJ2-7,.,.,TRBV5-6
CASSLVAGGPETQYF,TGTGCCAGCAGCTTAGTTGCGGGAGGGCCAGAGACCCAGTACTTC,TRBJ2-5,TRBD2,.,TRBV7-9
CASSSPGQGHQPQHF,TGTGCCAGCAGTTCCCCAGGACAGGGTCATCAGCCCCAGCATTTT,TRBJ1-5,TRBD1,.,TRBV28
CASSLLRGINNNEQFF,TGTGCCAGCAGCTTACTTCGCGGGATAAACAACAATGAGCAGTTCTTC,TRBJ2-1,.,.,TRBV7-9
CASSQDWLDVGELFF,TGTGCCAGCAGCCAAGATTGGCTAGACGTCGGGGAGCTGTTTTTT,TRBJ2-2,.,once,TRBV4-2
CASSLGPEAFF,TGTGCCAGCAGTTTAGGGCCTGAAGCTTTCTTT,TRBJ1-1,.,.,TRBV12-3/TRBV12-4
CASSYAGVGEQYF,TGCGCCAGCAGCTATGCCGGGGTGGGCGAGCAGTACTTC,TRBJ2-7,.,.,TRBV4-1
CASSFFELNYGYTF,TGTGCCAGCAGCTTTTTCGAGCTCAACTATGGCTACACCTTC,TRBJ1-2,.,.,TRBV5-6
CASSSGDNSPLHF,TGTGCCAGCAGTTCAGGGGACAATTCACCCCTCCACTTT,TRBJ1-6,.,.,TRBV28
CASSLTQAYGYTF,TGTGCCAGCAGTTTAACCCAGGCCTATGGCTACACCTTC,TRBJ1-2,.,.,TRBV27
CAISDVTSGDYEQFF,TGTGCCATCAGTGATGTGACTAGCGGGGATTATGAGCAGTTCTTC,TRBJ2-1,TRBD2,.,TRBV10-3